This T cell receptor beta chain originates from a study of shared clonotypes between healthy human individuals. Study context: The cohort had a couple of women and a few men, ages 18 to 49.

Study-wide results and caveats: Naive subsets tended to show greater estimated richness than memory subsets. Several donors had roughly 5% of their naive CD4 clonotypes in common.

As regards this clone: Its antigen remains unidentified.

V lost 6 bases and J 4 bases, leaving 16 bases between the germline ends. Germline V lookup: CDR1 SNHLY, CDR2 FYNNEI. The CDR3 runs to 16 residues. Investigators spread the genomic DNA of each subset evenly over several immunoSEQ plates. The table came from immunoSEQ multiplex PCR; TCRdb's copy has only in-frame clones and leaves some out. The sample records about 380,000 clones, 90% to 98% being singletons. J is TRBJ1-6 and V is TRBV2, with D possibly being TRBD1 (5 bases). The material sequenced was memory CD8+ T cells sorted from blood. Subset indicated: CD45RO+ cells pooled with CCR7-negative TemRA cells. The receptor was derived from a man aged 25 to 40 in good health. CDR3 residues: CASRLSGQGYNSPLHF. Written as DNA, the CDR3 is TGTGCCAGCAGACTCTCAGGGCAAGGGTATAATTCACCCCTCCACTTT.